The 15 T cell receptor beta chains presented below share a single source sample, sequenced in a study of blood T cell repertoires in COVID-19. Method: immunoSEQ multiplex PCR; TCRdb's copy keeps in-frame clones and lacks some. The data show around 300,000 clones, about 91% seen once. Sample: peripheral blood. The receptors shown here come from a woman aged 25 to 45 with COVID-19, enrolled during active disease.

The J gene is TRBJ1-1, the V gene TRBV19, with TRBD1 matching over 10 bases. The CDR3 length is 13 residues. Unmatched junction bases numbered 2, after V lost 10 bases and J lost 0 bases. CDR1 LNHDA and CDR2 SQIVND come from the germline V gene (reference sequence). CDR3 nucleotide sequence: TGTGCCACCGGACAGGGGGTGAACACTGAAGCTTTCTTT. Translation: CATGQGVNTEAFF.

This clone has only one observation. The CDR3 nucleotides are TGTGCTAGTGCATACAAGGGGGCGGGGGAGACCCAGTACTTC. Residues: CASAYKGAGETQYF. V and J are TRBV12-5 and TRBJ2-5; tentatively, D is TRBD1 (7 bases). This CDR3 has 14 residues. Trimming stripped 7 bases from V and 5 bases from J, with 17 bases between. Germline V gene lookup returns CDR1 LGHNT and CDR2 FRNRAP.

The chain links TRBV28 to TRBJ1-1; TRBD1 matches 7 bases. Germline assignment: CDR1 MDHEN and CDR2 SYDVKM. V was pared by 3 bases and J by 4 bases, with 5 bases of the junction left unmatched. This CDR3 has 14 residues. As DNA, the CDR3 is TGTGCCAGCAGTTTTAGGGGGCTAGGCACTGAAGCTTTCTTT. This encodes CASSFRGLGTEAFF.

V and J are TRBV9 and TRBJ2-2; TRBD2 is a possible D gene (6 bases). The V gene's germline CDR1 is SGDLS and CDR2 YYNGEE. V lost 0 bases and J 5 bases, leaving 8 bases between the germline ends. The CDR3 runs to 14 residues. CDR3: CASSVDRGTGELFF. The DNA for the CDR3 is TGTGCCAGCAGCGTAGACCGGGGGACCGGGGAGCTGTTTTTT. The full variable domain, rest sourced from reference TRBV9 and TRBJ2-2, is DSGVTQTPKHLITATGQRVTLRCSPRSGDLSVYWYQQSLDQGLQFLIQYYNGEERAKGNILERFSAQQFPDLHSELNLSSLELGDSALYFCASSVDRGTGELFFGEGSRLTVL.

This clone was seen a single time. This sequence joins TRBV3-1 (or the pseudogene TRBV3-2) and TRBJ2-1; D is unresolved. Germline CDR1 reads LGHDT; CDR2 reads YNNKEL (reference sequence). The CDR3 is made up of 14 amino acids. V shed 2 bases and J shed 3 bases, with 8 bases lying between them. The DNA of the CDR3 is TGTGCCAGCAGCCAATGGCCCCGCTACAATGAGCAGTTCTTC. Encoded protein: CASSQWPRYNEQFF.

V usage is TRBV4-1 and J usage is TRBJ1-1; tentative D call: TRBD1 (5 bases). V lost 3 bases to trimming and J lost 7 bases, with 15 bases between them. This CDR3 is 14 amino acids long. The germline CDR1 and CDR2 sequences are MGHRA and YSYEKL. The CDR3 is CASSQGRGDREAFF. The DNA of the CDR3 is TGCGCCAGCAGCCAGGGACGGGGGGATCGTGAAGCTTTCTTT.

This clone was picked up one time. This chain joins TRBV10-1 and TRBJ2-7, with D perhaps TRBD1 (5 bases). Germline values: CDR1 WNHNN, CDR2 SYGVQD (reference sequence). V was trimmed by 4 bases and J by 2 bases, leaving 9 bases between them. This CDR3 has 13 amino acids. CDR3 nucleotide sequence: TGCGCCAGCAGTGGCAGGGAAGCCTACGAGCAGTACGTC. Translating it yields CASSGREAYEQYV.

The V and J genes are TRBV11-3 and TRBJ1-4, with D tentatively TRBD1 (6 bases). CDR1 SGHNT and CDR2 YENEEA come from the germline V gene. CDR3 size: 15 residues. V gave up 8 bases and J gave up 7 bases, with 20 bases separating them. The CDR3 DNA sequence: TGTGCCAGCGGGAAAAGGGGGGGTATGGGTGAAAAACTGTTTTTT. Residues: CASGKRGGMGEKLFF. The full variable domain, rest sourced from reference TRBV11-3 and TRBJ1-4, is EAGVVQSPRYKIIEKKQPVAFWCNPISGHNTLYWYLQNLGQGPELLIRYENEEAVDDSQLPKDRFSAERLKGVDSTLKIQPAELGDSAVYLCASGKRGGMGEKLFFGSGTQLSVL.

In DNA form, the CDR3 reads TGCGCCAGCAGCCAAGGGCAAGGGAGGAACACTGAAGCTTTCTTT. This codes for CASSQGQGRNTEAFF. The chain couples TRBV4-3 to TRBJ1-1; D is uncertain. The germline V and J ends were trimmed by 1 base and 1 base, with 10 bases remaining between them. Germline CDR1 is LGHNA and CDR2 is YSLEER. The CDR3 is 15 residues long.

The chain joins TRBV7-8 to TRBJ2-1; unclear D gene. Germline V lookup: CDR1 SGHVS, CDR2 FQNEAQ. The CDR3 sequence is 11 residues long. V was pared by 10 bases and J by 10 bases, with 14 bases between. The CDR3 spells CATAYLSEQFF. The DNA of the CDR3 is TGTGCCACCGCTTACCTAAGCGAGCAGTTCTTC.

This chain connects TRBV6-6 to TRBJ2-2; D uncertain. This CDR3 region has 12 residues. CDR1 and CDR2 from the germline V gene are MNHNY and SVGAGI (reference sequence). Trimming left V 6 bases short and J 8 bases short, with 10 bases between. Here the CDR3 reads CASRTLVGELFF. The CDR3 bases are TGTGCCAGCAGAACTTTGGTAGGGGAGCTGTTTTTT.

This clone was seen more than once but under ten times. Different DNA sequences within this sample yield the same CDR3. The genes are TRBV12-3 or TRBV12-4 and TRBJ1-2; unclear D gene. Trimming cost V 6 bases and J 1 base, with 9 bases left between them. This CDR3 has 13 amino acids. CDR3 nucleotide sequence: TGTGCCAGCAGCCTCAGGCGTAACTATGGCTACACCTTC. The encoded protein is CASSLRRNYGYTF.

This chain uses TRBV11-2 with TRBJ2-3; no clear D. CDR3 length: 13 residues. CDR1 is SGHAT, CDR2 FQNNGV, per germline. V was trimmed by 8 bases and J by 0 bases, leaving 9 bases between them. The DNA of the CDR3 is TGTGCCAGCCTCGAGCCTAGCACAGATACGCAGTATTTT. This encodes CASLEPSTDTQYF.

The chain is built from TRBV9 and TRBJ1-2; unclear D gene. In germline, CDR1 is SGDLS, CDR2 YYNGEE. Trimming cost V 4 bases and J 6 bases, with 10 bases left between them. The CDR3 consists of 12 residues. The CDR3 is CASSPSGDGYTF. Here the CDR3 DNA reads TGTGCCAGCAGCCCCTCCGGGGATGGCTACACCTTC.

This clone was counted between two and nine times. The V call is TRBV30, the J call TRBJ1-1; 7 bases map to TRBD1. The junction had 1 base not matched to a gene; V was cut back by 5 bases and J by 1 base. The CDR3 is made up of 12 amino acids. Germline V gives CDR1 GTSNPN, CDR2 SVGIG (reference sequence). CDR3 in amino acids: CAWDRANTEAFF. In DNA form, the CDR3 reads TGTGCCTGGGACAGGGCGAACACTGAAGCTTTCTTT.